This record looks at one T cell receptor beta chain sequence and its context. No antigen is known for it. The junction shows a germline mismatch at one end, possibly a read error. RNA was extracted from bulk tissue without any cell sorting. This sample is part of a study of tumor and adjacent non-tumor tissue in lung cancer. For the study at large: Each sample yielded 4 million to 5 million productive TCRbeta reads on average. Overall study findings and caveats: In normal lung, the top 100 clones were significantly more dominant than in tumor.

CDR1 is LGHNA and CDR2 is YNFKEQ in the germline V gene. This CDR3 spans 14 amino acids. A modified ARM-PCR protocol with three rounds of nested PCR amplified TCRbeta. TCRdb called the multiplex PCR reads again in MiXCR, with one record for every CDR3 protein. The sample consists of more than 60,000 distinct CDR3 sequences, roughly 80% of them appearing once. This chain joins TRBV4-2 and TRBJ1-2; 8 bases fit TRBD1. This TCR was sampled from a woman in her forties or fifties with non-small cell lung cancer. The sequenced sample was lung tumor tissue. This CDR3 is CVSSQEGQAYDYTF. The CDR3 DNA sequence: TGTGTCAGCAGCCAAGAGGGACAGGCCTATGACTACACCTTC.